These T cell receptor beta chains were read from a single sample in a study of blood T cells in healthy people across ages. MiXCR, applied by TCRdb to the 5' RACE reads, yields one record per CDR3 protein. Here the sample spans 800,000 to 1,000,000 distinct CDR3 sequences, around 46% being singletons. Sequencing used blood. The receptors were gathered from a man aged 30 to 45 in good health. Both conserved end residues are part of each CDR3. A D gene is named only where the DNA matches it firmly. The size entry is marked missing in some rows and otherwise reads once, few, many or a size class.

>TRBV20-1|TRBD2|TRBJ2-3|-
CSASLSSGGYTDTQYF
TGCAGTGCTAGCCTCTCTAGCGGGGGGTATACAGATACGCAGTATTTT
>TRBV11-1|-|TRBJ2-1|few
CASSLASTGGDEQFF
TGTGCCAGCAGCTTAGCGTCGACCGGGGGTGATGAGCAGTTCTTC
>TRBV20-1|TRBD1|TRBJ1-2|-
CSAGQTGGYGYTF
TGCAGTGCTGGCCAGACAGGGGGCTATGGCTACACCTTC
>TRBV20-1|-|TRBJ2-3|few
CSAAERRGKEDTQYF
TGCAGTGCCGCCGAGAGGAGGGGGAAGGAAGATACGCAGTATTTT
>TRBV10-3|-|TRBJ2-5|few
CAISGGQGGETQYF
TGTGCCATCAGTGGCGGGCAGGGAGGCGAGACCCAGTACTTC
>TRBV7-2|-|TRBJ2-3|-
CASSLVSADTQYF
TGTGCCAGCAGCTTGGTCTCCGCAGATACGCAGTATTTT
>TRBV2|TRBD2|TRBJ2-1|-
CASSEISLAGNEQFF
TGTGCCAGCAGTGAAATATCCCTAGCGGGGAATGAGCAGTTCTTC
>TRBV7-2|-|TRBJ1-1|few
CASSYGQTNTEAFF
TGTGCCAGCAGCTATGGACAGACGAACACTGAAGCTTTCTTT
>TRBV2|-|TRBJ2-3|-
CASSGPGGVADTQYF
TGTGCCAGCAGTGGCCCGGGCGGTGTGGCAGATACGCAGTATTTT
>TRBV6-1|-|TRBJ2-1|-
CASAWNNEQFF
TGTGCCAGCGCCTGGAACAATGAGCAGTTCTTC
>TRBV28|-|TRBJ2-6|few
CASSLPATGANVLTF
TGTGCCAGCAGTTTACCGGCGACTGGGGCCAACGTCCTGACTTTC
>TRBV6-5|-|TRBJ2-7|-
CASSSIRYEQYF
TGTGCCAGCAGTTCCATCAGGTACGAGCAGTACTTC
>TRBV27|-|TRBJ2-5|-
CASSLSIRSAQYF
TGTGCCAGCAGTTTATCGATTAGGTCCGCCCAGTACTTC
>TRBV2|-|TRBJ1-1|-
CAEPSGTEAFF
TGTGCCGAGCCGTCAGGCACTGAAGCTTTCTTT
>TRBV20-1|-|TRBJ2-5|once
CSARPGQYQETQYF
TGCAGTGCTCGACCCGGACAGTACCAAGAGACCCAGTACTTC
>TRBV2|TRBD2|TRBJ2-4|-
CASNRAGAGNIQYF
TGTGCCAGCAACCGAGCGGGGGCGGGGAACATTCAGTACTTC
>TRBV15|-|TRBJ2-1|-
CATSSADYNEQFF
TGTGCCACCAGCAGTGCGGACTACAATGAGCAGTTCTTC
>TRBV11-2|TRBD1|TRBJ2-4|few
CASGYRGKNIQYF
TGTGCCAGCGGCTACAGGGGGAAAAACATTCAGTACTTC
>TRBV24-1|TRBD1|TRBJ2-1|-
CATSAFGQGTNEQFF
TGTGCCACCAGTGCCTTCGGACAGGGGACGAATGAGCAGTTCTTC
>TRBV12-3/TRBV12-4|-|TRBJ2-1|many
CASSLAYNEQFF
TGTGCCAGCAGTCTTGCCTACAATGAGCAGTTCTTC
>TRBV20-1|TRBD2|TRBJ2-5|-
CSARDSRSGARQETQYF
TGCAGTGCTAGAGACTCACGAAGCGGGGCTCGCCAAGAGACCCAGTACTTC
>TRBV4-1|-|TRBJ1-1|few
CASSQDEGPSTEAFF
TGCGCCAGCAGCCAAGATGAGGGACCGAGCACTGAAGCTTTCTTT
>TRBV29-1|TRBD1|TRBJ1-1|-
CSGGTGSNTEAFF
TGCAGCGGTGGGACAGGGTCGAACACTGAAGCTTTCTTT
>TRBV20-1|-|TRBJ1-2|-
CSAIDPGGYTF
TGCAGTGCCATAGACCCTGGGGGCTACACCTTC
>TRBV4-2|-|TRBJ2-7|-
CASSPTGRSTYNEQYF
TGTGCCAGCAGCCCCACAGGTCGTAGCACCTACAATGAGCAGTACTTC
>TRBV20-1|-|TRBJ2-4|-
CSGLGWAKNIQYF
TGCAGTGGACTGGGGTGGGCCAAAAACATTCAGTACTTC
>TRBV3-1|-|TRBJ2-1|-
CASSQDQRVKFF
TGTGCCAGCAGCCAAGATCAGCGAGTGAAGTTCTTC
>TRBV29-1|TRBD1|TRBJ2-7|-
CSVGGGTGFGEQYF
TGCAGCGTTGGGGGCGGGACAGGGTTTGGCGAGCAGTACTTC
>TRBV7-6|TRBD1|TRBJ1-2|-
CASSIWDRLKGNYGYTF
TGTGCCAGCAGCATTTGGGACAGATTGAAGGGGAACTATGGCTACACCTTC